Each of the 28 T cell receptor beta chains below was sequenced from the same sample in a study of T cell repertoires and HLA-DP antigens. The method was immunoSEQ multiplex PCR; TCRdb's version includes in-frame clones alone and lacks a portion of them. This table has roughly 110,000 clones, almost 95% appearing once. Their antigens remain unidentified. The sequenced material came from CD4+ T cells from PBMCs. These receptors were taken from a woman in her late teens or twenties in good health and CMV-seronegative.

The gene calls are TRBV7-2 and TRBJ1-5; 8 positions match TRBD1. The germline gives CDR1 SGHTA, CDR2 FQGNSA. This CDR3 spans 15 amino acids. Trimming took 6 bases from V and 1 from J; bases not matched to a gene: 5. CDR3: CASRRGQGSNQPQHF. The CDR3 bases are TGTGCCAGCAGACGAGGACAGGGAAGCAATCAGCCCCAGCATTTT. The full variable domain, its missing parts supplied by reference TRBV7-2 and TRBJ1-5, is GAGVSQSPSNKVTEKGKDVELRCDPISGHTALYWYRQSLGQGLEFLIYFQGNSAPDKSGLPSDRFSAERTGGSVSTLTIQRTQQEDSAVYLCASRRGQGSNQPQHFGDGTRLSIL.

The rearrangement links TRBV28 to TRBJ2-1; no firm D call. This CDR3 contains 11 residues. Looked up from germline, CDR1 is MDHEN and CDR2 is SYDVKM. V was clipped by 8 bases and J by 10 bases, with 12 bases between them. The CDR3 region has the DNA TGTGCCAGCCATGAGGCAGCCGAGCAGTTCTTC. Translating gives CASHEAAEQFF.

Remarks on this clone: A junction end diverges from the germline sequence, so it may reflect a read error. The chain uses TRBV4-1 and TRBJ1-5; perhaps TRBD1 as D (5 bases). This CDR3 spans 15 amino acids. The V gene's germline CDR1 is MGHRA and CDR2 YSYEKL. DNA for the CDR3: TGCGCCAGCAGCCAAGAAGGGGCCGGCAAGCAGCCCCAGCATTTT. It specifies CASSQEGAGKQPQHF.

The chain carries TRBV30 and TRBJ2-7; no firm D call. With 4 bases removed from V and 6 bases from J, the gap between germline ends came to 19 bases. Germline lookup yields CDR1 GTSNPN and CDR2 SVGIG (reference sequence). This CDR3 is built from 14 residues. The CDR3: CAWIGQERLSEQYF. For the CDR3, the DNA is TGTGCCTGGATAGGGCAGGAGAGGCTCTCCGAGCAGTACTTC.

The chain combines TRBV7-2 with TRBJ1-1; 8 bases are a match to TRBD1. This CDR3 spans 12 amino acids. The V gene's germline CDR1 is SGHTA and CDR2 FQGNSA. J was trimmed by 10 bases and V by 3 bases; bases with no gene match: 4. The DNA for the CDR3 is TGTGCCAGCAGCTTTGACAGGGGAGGAGCTTTCTTT. Protein sequence: CASSFDRGGAFF.

The CDR3 DNA reads as TGTGCCAGTAGTCGCAGCGGGGGCCAAGCAGATACGCAGTATTTT. Translation: CASSRSGGQADTQYF. The chain couples TRBV19 to TRBJ2-3, with 8 bases fitting TRBD2. Trimming at V came to 5 bases and at J to 4 bases, leaving 8 bases not matched to a gene. Germline V gene sequence: CDR1 LNHDA, CDR2 SQIVND (reference sequence). CDR3 length equals 15 residues.

In DNA, the CDR3 is TGTGCCAGCAGTTTAGGGACTAGAAAGGGGAATGAGCAGTTCTTC. Its translation is CASSLGTRKGNEQFF. The chain is built from TRBV6-5 and TRBJ2-1, with 8 bases lining up with TRBD2. The trim removed 4 bases at V and 7 bases at J, leaving 9 bases unmatched. Germline CDR1 and CDR2: MNHEY and SVGAGI. There are 15 residues in the CDR3.

This chain connects TRBV7-3 to TRBJ2-3; 12 positions match TRBD2. This CDR3 spans 14 amino acids. J was trimmed by 6 bases and V by 2 bases; bases with no gene match: 0. From germline, CDR1 is SGHTA and CDR2 FQGTGA. The CDR3 here is CASSLGLAGDTQYF. Here the CDR3 DNA reads TGTGCCAGCAGCTTAGGACTAGCGGGGGATACGCAGTATTTT.

This chain connects TRBV5-6 to TRBJ2-6; 7 nucleotides agree with TRBD1. The ends lost 5 bases at V and 1 base at J; junction bases unmatched: 3. CDR1 and CDR2 (germline): SGHDT, YYEEEE. This CDR3 has 15 amino acids. The CDR3 bases are TGTGCCAGCAGGCCGACAGGGTCTGGGGCCAACGTCCTGACTTTC. It is translated as CASRPTGSGANVLTF.

This clone was recorded only once. The chain combines TRBV7-2 with TRBJ1-4; a weak D match, TRBD1 (5 bases). This CDR3 region has 13 residues. CDR1 and CDR2 (germline): SGHTA, FQGNSA. Trimming took off 4 bases at V and 4 bases at J, with 7 bases between the two ends. The CDR3 protein is CASSSGLNEKLFF. Written as DNA, the CDR3 is TGTGCCAGCAGCTCGGGACTTAATGAAAAACTGTTTTTT.

The chain recombines TRBV28 with TRBJ2-7; 8 bases map to TRBD2. CDR1 is MDHEN, CDR2 SYDVKM, per germline. The CDR3 length is 15 residues. Unmatched junction bases numbered 8, after V lost 3 bases and J lost 4 bases. CDR3 region: CASSFVSGGPYEQYF. The CDR3 DNA sequence: TGTGCCAGCAGTTTTGTCTCGGGAGGGCCTTACGAGCAGTACTTC.

The chain employs TRBV6-4 and TRBJ2-6; D is unclear. This CDR3 spans 16 amino acids. The germline V and J ends were trimmed by 4 bases and 4 bases, with 14 bases remaining between them. Per the germline V gene, CDR1 is MRHNA and CDR2 is SNTAGT. The CDR3 region has the DNA TGTGCCAGCAGTGCCTCGTTCGGCTCAGGGGCCAACGTCCTGACTTTC. Encoded protein: CASSASFGSGANVLTF.

The rearrangement uses TRBV5-1 and TRBJ2-2; D might be TRBD1 (5 bases). With 2 bases removed from V and 3 bases from J, the gap between germline ends came to 11 bases. Per germline, CDR1 SGHRS and CDR2 YFSETQ. CDR3 size: 15 residues. CDR3 sequence reads: CASSLGREHTGELFF. Here the CDR3 DNA reads TGCGCCAGCAGCTTAGGCAGGGAACACACCGGGGAGCTGTTTTTT.

The chain is built from TRBV7-2 and TRBJ1-1; D may be TRBD1 (5 bases). The CDR3 consists of 14 residues. Deletions cut 2 bases from V and 4 bases from J, with 11 bases between. Germline lookup yields CDR1 SGHTA and CDR2 FQGNSA. The CDR3 DNA reads as TGTGCCAGCAGCTTAACCAGGGTCCTCACTGAAGCTTTCTTT. Its translation: CASSLTRVLTEAFF.

In its sample, this clone was seen once. The chain recombines TRBV27 with TRBJ1-2, with 9 bases aligning to TRBD1. V lost 5 bases, J lost 7 bases, and 8 bases stayed unmatched. CDR1 and CDR2 (germline): MNHEY, SMNVEV (reference sequence). The CDR3 spans 14 residues. CDR3 in DNA: TGTGCCAGCAGTCAGGGACAGGGAGAAGGTGGCTACACCTTC. This sequence encodes CASSQGQGEGGYTF.

This chain joins TRBV5-1 and TRBJ1-1, with D hard to call. V was clipped by 0 bases and J by 0 bases, with 6 bases between them. The CDR3 sequence is 14 residues long. Germline V CDR1 and CDR2: SGHRS, YFSETQ. CDR3 DNA sequence: TGCGCCAGCAGCTTGGACAACATGAACACTGAAGCTTTCTTT. Translated, it gives CASSLDNMNTEAFF. The full variable domain, its missing parts supplied by reference TRBV5-1 and TRBJ1-1, is KAGVTQTPRYLIKTRGQQVTLSCSPISGHRSVSWYQQTPGQGLQFLFEYFSETQRNKGNFPGRFSGRQFSNSRSEMNVSTLELGDSALYLCASSLDNMNTEAFFGQGTRLTVV.

The chain links TRBV9 to TRBJ2-2, with D unclear. V lost 4 bases, J lost 7 bases, and 17 bases lay in between. The length of the CDR3 is 15 residues. Germline V gene data show CDR1 as SGDLS and CDR2 as YYNGEE. The CDR3: CASSPRGVIIGELFF. The CDR3 DNA reads TGTGCCAGCAGCCCCCGTGGTGTAATAATCGGGGAGCTGTTTTTT.

The V and J genes are TRBV30 and TRBJ1-1; no firm D call. The germline V gene has CDR1 GTSNPN and CDR2 SVGIG (reference sequence). Deletions cut 8 bases from V and 8 bases from J, with 6 bases between. This CDR3 contains 8 residues. Here the CDR3 DNA reads TGTGCCCTTCGAGAAGCTTTCTTT. Amino acids: CALREAFF.

The chain combines TRBV11-2 with TRBJ2-5, with D tentatively TRBD2 (5 bases). CDR1 is SGHAT and CDR2 is FQNNGV in the germline V gene. This CDR3 comprises 14 residues. Trimming cost V 5 bases and J 1 base, with 11 bases left between them. The chain's CDR3 is CASSPRGLQETQYF. As DNA, the CDR3 is TGTGCCAGCAGCCCTCGAGGGCTCCAAGAGACCCAGTACTTC.

This clone came up once. The V and J genes are TRBV9 and TRBJ1-2; D gene ambiguous. CDR1 is SGDLS, CDR2 YYNGEE, per germline. The CDR3 runs to 13 residues. With 0 bases removed from V and 5 bases from J, the gap between germline ends came to 8 bases. As DNA, the CDR3 is TGTGCCAGCAGCGTAGGGGGATTGTATGGCTACACCTTC. Translation: CASSVGGLYGYTF.

The rearrangement links TRBV19 to TRBJ2-1; D uncertain. Germline V gene sequence: CDR1 LNHDA, CDR2 SQIVND (reference sequence). The CDR3 extends over 13 amino acids. The V gene lost 1 base and the J gene lost 6 bases, with 7 bases spanning the gap. The CDR3 is CASSIVGSNEQFF. DNA of the CDR3: TGTGCCAGTAGTATAGTAGGCTCCAATGAGCAGTTCTTC.

This clone was observed once. This sequence joins TRBV5-4 and TRBJ2-3; D may be TRBD2 (7 bases). V shed 7 bases and J shed 5 bases, with 20 bases lying between them. The CDR3 consists of 15 residues. Looked up from germline, CDR1 is SGHNT and CDR2 is YYREEE (reference sequence). The CDR3 coding sequence is TGTGCCAGCCGCCTGGGGGGGCAGAGGGGAGATACGCAGTATTTT. Encoded protein: CASRLGGQRGDTQYF.

For the CDR3, the DNA is TGTGCCAGCAGCGTTACCCCTGCAACTAATGAAAAACTGTTTTTT. Protein: CASSVTPATNEKLFF. The chain recombines TRBV9 with TRBJ1-4; no definite D call. The CDR3 is 15 residues long. V was trimmed by 2 bases and J by 0 bases, leaving 8 bases between them. Germline V gene lookup returns CDR1 SGDLS and CDR2 YYNGEE.

The genes are TRBV11-3 and TRBJ2-2; D gene unclear. Germline V gives CDR1 SGHNT, CDR2 YENEEA. This CDR3 spans 16 amino acids. The V end lost 1 base, the J end lost 0 bases, and 9 bases lay between the germline ends. CDR3 loop: CASSLVNAANTGELFF. As DNA, the CDR3 is TGTGCCAGCAGCTTAGTCAATGCGGCGAACACCGGGGAGCTGTTTTTT. The full variable domain, in which reference TRBV11-3 and TRBJ2-2 provide the parts outside the CDR3, is EAGVVQSPRYKIIEKKQPVAFWCNPISGHNTLYWYLQNLGQGPELLIRYENEEAVDDSQLPKDRFSAERLKGVDSTLKIQPAELGDSAVYLCASSLVNAANTGELFFGEGSRLTVL.

The genes are TRBV5-1 and TRBJ2-1; 7 nucleotides match TRBD1. CDR1 and CDR2 from the germline V gene are SGHRS and YFSETQ. V was pared by 4 bases and J by 7 bases, with 17 bases of the junction left unmatched. The CDR3 is made up of 17 amino acids. CDR3 DNA: TGCGCCAGCAGCCTTAGACAGGGTTTGGAGTTAAATAATGAGCAGTTCTTC. It encodes CASSLRQGLELNNEQFF.

This chain uses TRBV28 with TRBJ2-7; unclear D gene. The CDR3 sequence is 16 residues long. Trimming removed 3 bases from V and 4 bases from J, with 19 bases in between. Germline CDR1 is MDHEN and CDR2 is SYDVKM. The CDR3 here is CASSFYWTTTPYEQYF. DNA of the CDR3: TGTGCCAGCAGTTTTTATTGGACCACCACCCCTTACGAGCAGTACTTC.

This chain uses TRBV5-6 with TRBJ1-1; 7 nucleotides match TRBD1. V trimming: 3 bases; J trimming: 4 bases; junction bases outside the gene matches: 9. CDR1 is SGHDT and CDR2 is YYEEEE in the germline V gene. CDR3 length: 15 amino acids. The chain's CDR3 is CASSSLDRLGTEAFF. The DNA for the CDR3 is TGTGCCAGCAGCTCACTGGACAGGTTGGGCACTGAAGCTTTCTTT.

This sequence joins TRBV6-5 and TRBJ1-2; no definite D call. The V and J ends lost 4 bases and 4 bases respectively, with 10 bases between them. Germline CDR1 reads MNHEY; CDR2 reads SVGAGI. The CDR3 contains 13 residues. As DNA, the CDR3 is TGTGCCAGCAGTTCGAGGAACAGCTATGGCTACACCTTC. As protein: CASSSRNSYGYTF.